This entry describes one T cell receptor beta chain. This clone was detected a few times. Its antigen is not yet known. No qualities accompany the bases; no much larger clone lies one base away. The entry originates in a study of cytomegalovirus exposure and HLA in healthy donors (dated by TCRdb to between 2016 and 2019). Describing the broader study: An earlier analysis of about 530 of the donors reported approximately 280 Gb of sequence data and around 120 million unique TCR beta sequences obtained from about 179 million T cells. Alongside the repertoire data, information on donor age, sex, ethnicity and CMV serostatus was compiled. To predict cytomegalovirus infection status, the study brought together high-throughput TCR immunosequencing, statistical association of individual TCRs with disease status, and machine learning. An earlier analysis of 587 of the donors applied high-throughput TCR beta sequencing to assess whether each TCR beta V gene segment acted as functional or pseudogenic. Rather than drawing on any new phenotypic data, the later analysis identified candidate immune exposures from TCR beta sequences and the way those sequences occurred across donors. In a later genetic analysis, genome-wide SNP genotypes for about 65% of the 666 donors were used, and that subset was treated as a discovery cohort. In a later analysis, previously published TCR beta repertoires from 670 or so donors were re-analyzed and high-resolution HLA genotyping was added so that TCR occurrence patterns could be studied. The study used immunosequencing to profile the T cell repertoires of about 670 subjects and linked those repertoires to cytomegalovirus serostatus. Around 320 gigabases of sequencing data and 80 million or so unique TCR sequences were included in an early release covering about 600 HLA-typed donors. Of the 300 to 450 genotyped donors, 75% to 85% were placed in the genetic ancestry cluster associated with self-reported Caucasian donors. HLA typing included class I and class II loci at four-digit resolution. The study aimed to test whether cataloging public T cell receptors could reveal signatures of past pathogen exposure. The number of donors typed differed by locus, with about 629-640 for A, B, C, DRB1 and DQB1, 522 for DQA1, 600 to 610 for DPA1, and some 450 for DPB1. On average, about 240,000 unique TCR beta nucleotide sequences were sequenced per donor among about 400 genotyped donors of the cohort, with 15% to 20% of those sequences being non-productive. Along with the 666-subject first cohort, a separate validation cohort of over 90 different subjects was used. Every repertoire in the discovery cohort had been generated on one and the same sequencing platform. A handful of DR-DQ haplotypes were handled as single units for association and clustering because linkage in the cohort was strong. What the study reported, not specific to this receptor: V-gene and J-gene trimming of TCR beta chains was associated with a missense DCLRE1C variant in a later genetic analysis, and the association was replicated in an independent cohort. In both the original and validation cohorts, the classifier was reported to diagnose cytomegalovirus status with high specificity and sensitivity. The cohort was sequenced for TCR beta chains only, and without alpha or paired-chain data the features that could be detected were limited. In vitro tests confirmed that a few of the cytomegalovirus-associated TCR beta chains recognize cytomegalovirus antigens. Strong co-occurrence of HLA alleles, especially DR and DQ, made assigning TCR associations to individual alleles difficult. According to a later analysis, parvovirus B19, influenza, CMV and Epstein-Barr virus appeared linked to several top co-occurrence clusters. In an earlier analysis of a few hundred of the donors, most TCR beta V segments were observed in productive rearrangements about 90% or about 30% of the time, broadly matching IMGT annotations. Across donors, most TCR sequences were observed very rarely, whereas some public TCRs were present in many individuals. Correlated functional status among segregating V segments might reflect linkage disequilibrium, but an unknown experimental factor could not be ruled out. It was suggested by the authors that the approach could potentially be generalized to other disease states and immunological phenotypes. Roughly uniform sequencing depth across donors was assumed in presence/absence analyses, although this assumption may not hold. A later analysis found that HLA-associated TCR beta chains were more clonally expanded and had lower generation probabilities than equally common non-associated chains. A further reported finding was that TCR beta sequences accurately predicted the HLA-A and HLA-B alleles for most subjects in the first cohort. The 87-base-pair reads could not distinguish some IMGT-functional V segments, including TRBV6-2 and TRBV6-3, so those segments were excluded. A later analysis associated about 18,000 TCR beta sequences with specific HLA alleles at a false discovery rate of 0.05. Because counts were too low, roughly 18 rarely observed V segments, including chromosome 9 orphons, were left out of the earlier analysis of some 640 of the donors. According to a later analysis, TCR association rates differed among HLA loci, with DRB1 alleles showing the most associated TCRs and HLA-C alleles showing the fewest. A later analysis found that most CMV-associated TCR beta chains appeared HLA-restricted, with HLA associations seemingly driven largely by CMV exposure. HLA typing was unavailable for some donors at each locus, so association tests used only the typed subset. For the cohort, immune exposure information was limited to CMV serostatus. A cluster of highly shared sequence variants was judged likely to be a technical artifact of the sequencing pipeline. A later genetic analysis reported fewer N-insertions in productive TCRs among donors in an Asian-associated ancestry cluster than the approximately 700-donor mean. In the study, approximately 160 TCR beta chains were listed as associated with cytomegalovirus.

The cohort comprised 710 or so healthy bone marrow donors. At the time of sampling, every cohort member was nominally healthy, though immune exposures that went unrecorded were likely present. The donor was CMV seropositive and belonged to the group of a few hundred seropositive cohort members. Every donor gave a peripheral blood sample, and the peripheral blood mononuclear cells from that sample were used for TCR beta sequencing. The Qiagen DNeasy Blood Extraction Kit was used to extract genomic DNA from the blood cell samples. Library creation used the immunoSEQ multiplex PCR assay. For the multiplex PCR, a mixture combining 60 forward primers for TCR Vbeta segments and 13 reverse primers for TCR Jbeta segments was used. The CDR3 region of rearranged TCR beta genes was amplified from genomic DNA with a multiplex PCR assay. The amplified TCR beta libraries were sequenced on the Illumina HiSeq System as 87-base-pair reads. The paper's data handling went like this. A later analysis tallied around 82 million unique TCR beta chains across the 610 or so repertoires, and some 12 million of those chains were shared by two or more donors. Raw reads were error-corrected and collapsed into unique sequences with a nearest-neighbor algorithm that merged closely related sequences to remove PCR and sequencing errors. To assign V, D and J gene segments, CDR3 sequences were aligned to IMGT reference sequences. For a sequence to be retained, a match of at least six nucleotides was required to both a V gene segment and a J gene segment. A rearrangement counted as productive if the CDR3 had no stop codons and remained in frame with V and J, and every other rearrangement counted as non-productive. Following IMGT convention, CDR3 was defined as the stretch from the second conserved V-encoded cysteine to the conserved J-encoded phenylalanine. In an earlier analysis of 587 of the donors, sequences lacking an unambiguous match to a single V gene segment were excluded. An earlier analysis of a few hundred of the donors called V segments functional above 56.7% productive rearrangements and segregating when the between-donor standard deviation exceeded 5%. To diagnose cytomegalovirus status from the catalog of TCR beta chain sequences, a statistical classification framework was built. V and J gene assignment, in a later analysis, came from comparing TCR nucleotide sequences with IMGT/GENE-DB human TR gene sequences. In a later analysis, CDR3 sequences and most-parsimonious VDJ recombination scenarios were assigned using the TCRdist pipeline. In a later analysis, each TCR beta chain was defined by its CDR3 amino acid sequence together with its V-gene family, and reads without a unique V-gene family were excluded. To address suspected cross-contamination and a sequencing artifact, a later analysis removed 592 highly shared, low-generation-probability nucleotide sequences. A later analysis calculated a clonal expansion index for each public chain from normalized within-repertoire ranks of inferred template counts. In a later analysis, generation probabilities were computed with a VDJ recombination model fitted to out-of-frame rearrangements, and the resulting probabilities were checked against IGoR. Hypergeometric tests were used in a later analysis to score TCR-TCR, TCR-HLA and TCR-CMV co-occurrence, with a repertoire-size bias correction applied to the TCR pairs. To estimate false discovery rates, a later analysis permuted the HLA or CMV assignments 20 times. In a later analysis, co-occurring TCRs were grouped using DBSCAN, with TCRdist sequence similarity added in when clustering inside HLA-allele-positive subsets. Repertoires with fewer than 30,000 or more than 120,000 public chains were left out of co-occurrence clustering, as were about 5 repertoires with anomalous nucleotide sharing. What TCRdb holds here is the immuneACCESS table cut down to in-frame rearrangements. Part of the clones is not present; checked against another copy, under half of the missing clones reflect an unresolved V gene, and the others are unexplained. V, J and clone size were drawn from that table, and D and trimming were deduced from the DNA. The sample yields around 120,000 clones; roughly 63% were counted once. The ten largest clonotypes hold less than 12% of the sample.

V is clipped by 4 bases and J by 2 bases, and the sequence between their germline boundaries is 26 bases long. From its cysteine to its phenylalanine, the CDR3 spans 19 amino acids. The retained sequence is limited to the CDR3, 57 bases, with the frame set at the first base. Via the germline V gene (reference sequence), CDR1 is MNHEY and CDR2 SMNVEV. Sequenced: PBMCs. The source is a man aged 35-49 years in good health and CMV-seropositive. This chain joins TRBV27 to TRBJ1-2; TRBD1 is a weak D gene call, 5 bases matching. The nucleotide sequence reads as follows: TGTGCCAGCAGTTCAACGACACAGGAGACCTTCACCCAGAACTATGGCTACACCTTC. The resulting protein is CASSSTTQETFTQNYGYTF.